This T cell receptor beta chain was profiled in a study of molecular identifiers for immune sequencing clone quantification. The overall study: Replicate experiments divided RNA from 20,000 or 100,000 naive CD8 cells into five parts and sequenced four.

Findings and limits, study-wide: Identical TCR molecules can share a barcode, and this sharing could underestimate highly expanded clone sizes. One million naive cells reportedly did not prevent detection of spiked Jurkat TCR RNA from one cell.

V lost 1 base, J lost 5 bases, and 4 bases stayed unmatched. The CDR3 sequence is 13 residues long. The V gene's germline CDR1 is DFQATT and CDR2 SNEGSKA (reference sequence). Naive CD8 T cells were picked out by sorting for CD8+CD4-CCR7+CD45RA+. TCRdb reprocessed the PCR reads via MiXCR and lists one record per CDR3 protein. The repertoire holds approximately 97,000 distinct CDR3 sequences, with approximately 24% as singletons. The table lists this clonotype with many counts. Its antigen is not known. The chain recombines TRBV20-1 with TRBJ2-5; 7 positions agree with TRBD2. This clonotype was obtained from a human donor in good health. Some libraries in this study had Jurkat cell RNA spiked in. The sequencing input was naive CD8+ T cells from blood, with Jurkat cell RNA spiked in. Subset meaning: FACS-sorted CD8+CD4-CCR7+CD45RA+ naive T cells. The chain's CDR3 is CSARGLAEETQYF. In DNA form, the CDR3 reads TGCAGTGCTAGAGGACTAGCTGAGGAGACCCAGTACTTC.